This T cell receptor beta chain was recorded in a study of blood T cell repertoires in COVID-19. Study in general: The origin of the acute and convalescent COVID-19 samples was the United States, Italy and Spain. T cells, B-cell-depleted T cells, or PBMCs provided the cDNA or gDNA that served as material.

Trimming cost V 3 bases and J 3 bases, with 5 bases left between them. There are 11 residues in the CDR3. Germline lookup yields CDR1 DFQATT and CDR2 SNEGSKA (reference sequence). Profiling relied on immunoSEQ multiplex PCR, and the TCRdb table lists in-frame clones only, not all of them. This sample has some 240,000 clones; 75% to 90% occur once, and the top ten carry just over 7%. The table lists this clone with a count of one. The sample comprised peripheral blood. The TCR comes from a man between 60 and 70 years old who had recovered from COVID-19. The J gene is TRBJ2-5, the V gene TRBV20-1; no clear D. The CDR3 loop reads CSARPEETQYF. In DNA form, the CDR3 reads TGCAGTGCTAGGCCGGAAGAGACCCAGTACTTC.